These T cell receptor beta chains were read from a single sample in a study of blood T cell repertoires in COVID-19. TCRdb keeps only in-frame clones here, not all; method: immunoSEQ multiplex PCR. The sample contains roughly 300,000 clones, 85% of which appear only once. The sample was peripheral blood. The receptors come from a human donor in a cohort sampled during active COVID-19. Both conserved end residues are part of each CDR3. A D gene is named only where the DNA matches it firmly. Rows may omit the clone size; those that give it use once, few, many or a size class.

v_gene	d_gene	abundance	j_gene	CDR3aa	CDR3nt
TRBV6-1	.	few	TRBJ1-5	CASSERGLINQPQHF	TGTGCCAGCAGTGAAAGGGGACTGATCAATCAGCCCCAGCATTTT
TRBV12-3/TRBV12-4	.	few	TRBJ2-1	CASSQTSYEQFF	TGTGCCAGCAGCCAAACTAGCTATGAGCAGTTCTTC
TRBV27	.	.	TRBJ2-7	CASRSLLANSYEQYF	TGTGCCAGCAGATCTCTTCTAGCGAACTCCTACGAGCAGTACTTC
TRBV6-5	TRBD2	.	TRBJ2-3	CASSLTSGSPDTQYF	TGTGCCAGCTCCCTGACTAGCGGTTCTCCCGATACGCAGTATTTT
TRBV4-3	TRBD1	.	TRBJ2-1	CASSQTDRGGYNEQFF	TGCGCCAGCAGCCAAACGGACAGGGGGGGCTACAATGAGCAGTTCTTC
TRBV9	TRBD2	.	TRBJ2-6	CASSLREVDVWSGANVLTF	TGTGCCAGCAGCCTACGGGAGGTAGACGTTTGGTCTGGGGCCAACGTCCTGACTTTC
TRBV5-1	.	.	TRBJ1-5	CASSEGTGDPSNQPQHF	TGCGCCAGCAGCGAGGGGACGGGAGACCCTAGCAATCAGCCCCAGCATTTT
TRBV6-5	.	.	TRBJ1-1	CASSPRQVNTEAFF	TGTGCCAGCAGTCCGAGACAGGTTAACACTGAAGCTTTCTTT
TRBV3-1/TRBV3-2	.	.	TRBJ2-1	CASSQEPLAGSYNEQFF	TGTGCCAGCAGCCAAGAACCCCTGGCAGGGTCGTACAATGAGCAGTTCTTC
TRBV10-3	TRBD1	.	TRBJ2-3	CAISESNRGLGTDTQYF	TGTGCCATCAGTGAGTCCAACAGGGGGCTGGGCACAGATACGCAGTATTTT
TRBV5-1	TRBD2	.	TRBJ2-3	CASSRVAGGPTDTQYF	TGCGCCAGCAGCCGCGTAGCGGGAGGGCCGACAGATACGCAGTATTTT